This T cell receptor beta chain was sequenced in a study of T-cell reconstitution after alpha-beta-depleted transplantation in children. For TCRbeta, the library was prepared with unique molecular identifiers. A single record per CDR3 protein comes from TCRdb applying MiXCR to the PCR reads. The profile shows approximately 91,000 distinct CDR3 sequences, 6.5% to 8.5% of them singletons. The germline V and J ends were trimmed by 6 bases and 8 bases, with 16 bases remaining between them. The CDR3 consists of 13 residues. From germline, CDR1 is MNHEY and CDR2 SMNVEV (reference sequence). This clonotype was detected many times.

This chain links TRBV27 with TRBJ1-2; D uncertain. This receptor was obtained from a human donor who donated a stem cell graft to a child with congenital amegakaryocytic thrombocytopenia. This sample comprised PBMCs from the stem cell graft donor, obtained from the stem cell graft. CDR3 residues: CASRREGIGGYTF. DNA for the CDR3: TGTGCCAGCAGACGGGAGGGAATTGGCGGCTACACCTTC.